Following are 28 T cell receptor beta chains from one sample sequenced in a study of regulatory T cells in long-lasting Graves disease. Construction of the TCR beta libraries employed iRepertoire HTBI primers in conjunction with Arm-PCR of CDR3 regions. TCRdb recomputed calls from the multiplex PCR reads with MiXCR, one row per CDR3 protein. This sample yields roughly 500,000 distinct CDR3 sequences, of which about 13% are seen a single time; roughly a tenth belongs to the top ten. Time point described: newly diagnosed GD, antithyroid drugs for less than 3 months. TCR sequences were obtained from RNA taken from PBMCs. In addition, the sample was reused for a study of T cells in Graves' hyperthyroidism and ophthalmopathy.

Material: peripheral blood mononuclear cells (PBMCs), obtained at new diagnosis, from a patient treated with antithyroid drugs. These receptors were obtained from a man under 40 with Graves disease.

The V and J genes are TRBV5-1 and TRBJ2-5, with D unresolved. This CDR3 is built from 15 residues. The V end lost 0 bases, the J end lost 3 bases, and 12 bases lay between the germline ends. CDR1 and CDR2 (germline): SGHRS, YFSETQ. In DNA form, the CDR3 reads TGCGCCAGCAGCTTGGGCCGACGGACCGAAGAGACCCAGTACTTC. It codes for CASSLGRRTEETQYF.

This clonotype was observed many times. The CDR3: CASRRLPGQSLFEQFF. CDR3 nucleotide sequence: TGTGCCAGCAGACGCCTCCCGGGACAATCATTGTTTGAGCAGTTCTTC. The chain has TRBV27 and TRBJ2-1; possible D gene TRBD1, 6 bases. The CDR3 has 16 residues. Trimming stripped 6 bases from V and 9 bases from J, with 24 bases between. Germline V gene sequence: CDR1 MNHEY, CDR2 SMNVEV (reference sequence).

Comments on this clonotype: One base away lies a much larger clone, so this may be a sequencing read error. V and J are TRBV2 and TRBJ2-1, with D possibly being TRBD1 or TRBD2 (5 bases each). Germline V gene lookup returns CDR1 SNHLY and CDR2 FYNNEI. The CDR3 is 14 amino acids. The CDR3 DNA reads TGTGCCAGCAGTATGGGACCAACGTACAATGAGCAGCTCTTC. The encoded protein is CASSMGPTYNEQLF.

This clonotype was found once. Just one base apart from a much larger clone, this may be a read error. CDR3 DNA sequence: TGCAGTGCTACCCGACGTCGCTCTGGAAACACCTTATATTTT. Translated, it gives CSATRRRSGNTLYF. The chain carries TRBV20-1 and TRBJ1-3; D is ambiguous. The CDR3 sequence is 14 residues long. The germline CDR1 and CDR2 sequences are DFQATT and SNEGSKA (reference sequence).

This clonotype was picked up one time. The chain uses TRBV7-6 and TRBJ2-2; perhaps D is TRBD1 or TRBD2 (5 bases each). This CDR3 contains 17 residues. Trimming pared 1 base from V and 4 bases from J, leaving 16 bases between. Germline CDR1 and CDR2: SGHVS and FNYEAQ. This CDR3 reads CASSLGGKRGGTGELFF. CDR3 in DNA: TGTGCCAGCAGCTTAGGGGGGAAAAGGGGCGGCACCGGGGAGCTGTTTTTT.

V is TRBV9 and J is TRBJ1-2; D not resolved. Germline CDR1 and CDR2: SGDLS and YYNGEE. Trimming left V 4 bases short and J 1 base short, with 11 bases between. CDR3 length equals 14 residues. The chain's CDR3 is CASSLALGNYGYTF. The CDR3 coding sequence is TGTGCCAGCAGCCTGGCCCTGGGTAACTATGGCTACACCTTC.

This clonotype has at least ten counts. The chain recombines TRBV7-2 with TRBJ2-1; D unclear. The germline V gene encodes CDR1 SGHTA and CDR2 FQGNSA. V dropped 3 bases and J dropped 4 bases, with 7 bases sitting between them. The CDR3 runs to 13 residues. The CDR3, as DNA: TGTGCCAGCAGCTTCATGGGGTACAATGAGCAGTTCTTC. Its translation is CASSFMGYNEQFF.

At least ten counts were recorded for this clonotype. Sequence at one end of the junction differs from germline and may be a read error. CDR3 loop: CASSWTGQNQPQHF. DNA of the CDR3: TGTGCCAGCAGTTGGACAGGCCAAAATCAGCCCCAGCATTTT. V is TRBV5-1 and J is TRBJ1-5; TRBD1 aligns across 7 bases. CDR1 is SGHRS, CDR2 YFSETQ, per germline. The CDR3 is 14 residues long.

This clonotype has only a few counts. The rearrangement joins TRBV11-2 to TRBJ1-4, with D perhaps matching TRBD1 (6 bases). Per the germline V gene, CDR1 is SGHAT and CDR2 is FQNNGV. Trimming removed 2 bases from V and 4 bases from J, with 17 bases in between. The CDR3 totals 17 residues. The CDR3 bases are TGTGCCAGCAGCTTAAGGGGCAGGGGAAGAGGTAATGAAAAACTGTTTTTT. Translating it yields CASSLRGRGRGNEKLFF.

Note on this clonotype: A much bigger clone sits one base away, suggesting this may be a read error. The gene calls are TRBV27 and TRBJ2-3; no definite D call. V lost 5 bases, J lost 2 bases, and 11 bases lay in between. Germline-derived CDR1 and CDR2 are MNHEY and SMNVEV (reference sequence). The CDR3 sequence is 14 residues long. The CDR3 protein is CASSDPTATDTQYF. In nucleotides, the CDR3 is TGTGCCAGCAGTGACCCTACTGCCACAGATACGCAGTATTTT.

In its sample, this clonotype was seen many times. This sequence joins TRBV12-3 or TRBV12-4 and TRBJ2-5; either TRBD1 or TRBD2 may fit D (6 bases each). The CDR3 sequence is 14 residues long. Trimming removed 6 bases at V and 3 bases at J, with 14 bases between. The CDR3 sequence: CASRVAEGEETQYF. The CDR3 nucleotides read TGTGCCAGCAGAGTAGCGGAGGGGGAAGAGACCCAGTACTTC.

This clonotype was seen at least ten times. This chain connects TRBV2 to TRBJ1-1; weak D call: TRBD1 (5 bases). Germline V gene lookup returns CDR1 SNHLY and CDR2 FYNNEI. CDR3 length: 12 amino acids. Trimming stripped 5 bases from V and 4 bases from J, with 8 bases between. CDR3 residues: CASSLGVTEAFF. The CDR3 bases are TGTGCCAGCAGTCTGGGGGTCACTGAAGCTTTCTTT.

This clonotype has at least ten counts. The rearrangement links TRBV24-1 to TRBJ1-1; D remains unclear. The V end lost 2 bases, the J end lost 2 bases, and 5 bases lay between the germline ends. Germline assignment: CDR1 KGHDR and CDR2 SFDVKD. The CDR3 totals 13 residues. The CDR3 DNA follows: TGTGCCACCAGTGATTCAGTAAACACTGAAGCTTTCTTT. It codes for CATSDSVNTEAFF.

The chain combines TRBV29-1 with TRBJ2-5; D unclear. V dropped 8 bases and J dropped 0 bases, with 10 bases sitting between them. Germline CDR1 SQVTM, CDR2 ANQGSEA. This CDR3 has 12 amino acids. CDR3 DNA: TGCAGCACTGGACCTAACCAAGAGACCCAGTACTTC. Protein: CSTGPNQETQYF.

This clonotype was seen only a few times. The chain has TRBV10-3 and TRBJ2-2; 7 positions match TRBD2. Per the germline V gene, CDR1 is ENHRY and CDR2 is SYGVKD. The CDR3 extends over 15 amino acids. With 8 bases clipped from V and 5 bases from J, the junction kept 11 bases outside the gene matches. CDR3 sequence reads: CAIGRGGGETGELFF. The DNA for the CDR3 is TGTGCCATCGGGAGGGGCGGAGGAGAGACCGGGGAGCTGTTTTTT.

This clonotype showed up just a few times. The chain combines TRBV20-1 with TRBJ1-1, with no clear D. CDR3 length: 15 residues. The germline V gene has CDR1 DFQATT and CDR2 SNEGSKA (reference sequence). The V end lost 3 bases, the J end lost 3 bases, and 17 bases lay between the germline ends. DNA of the CDR3: TGCAGTGCTAGTGATGGTGGCCAGAGGGACACTGAAGCTTTCTTT. This gives the protein CSASDGGQRDTEAFF.

This clonotype was detected many times. The V call is TRBV7-9, the J call TRBJ2-6, with D perhaps matching TRBD1 (6 bases). The V gene's germline CDR1 is SEHNR and CDR2 FQNEAQ (reference sequence). The CDR3 length is 17 residues. V gave up 5 bases and J gave up 0 bases, with 14 bases separating them. CDR3 coding DNA: TGTGCCAGCAGCATACAGGGTAGGGCCTCTGGGGCCAACGTCCTGACTTTC. Protein product: CASSIQGRASGANVLTF.

This clonotype has at least ten counts. The chain carries TRBV5-1 and TRBJ2-3; D assignment may be TRBD1 or TRBD2 (5 bases each). Germline values: CDR1 SGHRS, CDR2 YFSETQ. V was shortened by 0 bases and J by 5 bases, with 13 bases between the two germline ends. The CDR3 consists of 15 residues. The CDR3, as DNA: TGCGCCAGCAGCTTGGATACGGGGACGCAAGATACGCAGTATTTT. Translating gives CASSLDTGTQDTQYF.

A remark on this clonotype: A single base is all that separates this from a far larger clone, so a read error is likely. V is TRBV6-2 or TRBV6-3 and J is TRBJ2-7; maybe TRBD2 (5 bases). CDR1 and CDR2 from the germline V gene are MNHEY and SVGEGT. Trimming left V 2 bases short and J 9 bases short, with 14 bases between. The CDR3 consists of 13 residues. The CDR3 loop is CASSYLAREGQYF. CDR3 nucleotide sequence: TGTGCCAGCAGTTACCTAGCACGAGAAGGGCAGTACTTC.

This clonotype was observed many times. J is TRBJ2-5 and V is TRBV29-1, with TRBD2 identical over 7 bases. V shed 8 bases and J 3 bases; nucleotides not matched to a gene: 9. There are 13 residues in the CDR3. The germline gives CDR1 SQVTM, CDR2 ANQGSEA. CDR3 coding DNA: TGCAGCCTCTCGGGACTATACGAAGAGACCCAGTACTTC. The encoded protein is CSLSGLYEETQYF.

The table lists this clonotype with many counts. This chain connects TRBV20-1 to TRBJ1-2; D is unresolved. Germline loops: CDR1 DFQATT, CDR2 SNEGSKA (reference sequence). Trimming took off 8 bases at V and 9 bases at J, with 10 bases between the two ends. CDR3 size: 9 residues. The CDR3 sequence: CSSERSYTF. CDR3 in DNA: TGCAGTTCCGAGAGGAGCTACACCTTC.

Points on this clonotype: A clone one base away is much larger, so this may be a read error. The chain employs TRBV12-3 or TRBV12-4 and TRBJ2-5, with 10 bases aligning to TRBD1. This CDR3 is built from 15 residues. The CDR3 is CASILSGTGVETQYF. CDR3 nucleotide sequence: TGTGCCAGCATTTTATCCGGGACAGGGGTCGAGACCCAGTACTTC.

This clonotype was found a few times. The rearrangement joins TRBV20-1 to TRBJ1-1; no clear D gene. The V and J ends lost 5 bases and 11 bases respectively, with 18 bases between them. CDR1 and CDR2 (germline): DFQATT, SNEGSKA (reference sequence). The CDR3 runs to 12 residues. Here the CDR3 DNA reads TGCAGTGCTCCCTCGGACTGGGAGGAGGCTTTCTTT. Translation: CSAPSDWEEAFF.

This clonotype was counted at least ten times. This chain links TRBV29-1 with TRBJ2-7; 7 bases are shared with TRBD2. Per the germline V gene, CDR1 is SQVTM and CDR2 is ANQGSEA. The CDR3 spans 12 residues. V gave up 6 bases and J gave up 5 bases; unmatched junction bases: 7. CDR3 in DNA: TGCAGCGTCCGCCGGGGGGTTGACGAGCAGTACTTC. Protein: CSVRRGVDEQYF.

This clonotype has a single count. This chain links TRBV6-5 with TRBJ1-4; 7 bases line up with TRBD1. The V gene's germline CDR1 is MNHEY and CDR2 SVGAGI. CDR3 length: 17 amino acids. V shed 0 bases, J shed 1 base, and the junction held 5 bases outside the gene matches. Written as DNA, the CDR3 is TGTGCCAGCAGTTACTCGCTTAACAGGGGAACTAATGAAAAACTGTTTTTT. Amino acid sequence: CASSYSLNRGTNEKLFF.

This clonotype showed up many times. CDR3: CASKLTGGGYTF. The CDR3 DNA reads as TGTGCCAGCAAACTAACAGGGGGCGGCTACACCTTC. The V gene is TRBV12-3 or TRBV12-4, the J gene TRBJ1-2; 9 nucleotides match TRBD1. The CDR3 runs 12 residues. Trimming at V came to 7 bases and at J to 8 bases, leaving 5 bases not matched to a gene.

The table lists this clonotype with a few counts. The chain is built from TRBV24-1 and TRBJ1-2; D ambiguous. Deletions cut 10 bases from V and 7 bases from J, with 6 bases between. This CDR3 has 9 amino acids. The V gene's germline CDR1 is KGHDR and CDR2 SFDVKD. The CDR3 region has the DNA TGTGCCACAATGTGTGGCTACACCTTC. Encoded protein: CATMCGYTF.

This clonotype was detected ten times or more. CDR3: CASSLIPVARYEQYF. The CDR3 DNA reads TGTGCCAGCAGCTTAATACCGGTCGCGCGCTACGAGCAGTACTTC. This chain connects TRBV7-3 to TRBJ2-7, with unresolved D. V was trimmed by 1 base and J by 3 bases, leaving 13 bases between them. There are 15 residues in the CDR3. Germline assignment: CDR1 SGHTA and CDR2 FQGTGA.